The 9 T cell receptor beta chains given below trace back to one sample, sequenced in a study of cytomegalovirus exposure and HLA in healthy donors. Researchers ran the PCR with 60 Vbeta and 13 Jbeta primers. Produced via immunoSEQ multiplex PCR; TCRdb's table is partial and in-frame only. The table records about 120,000 clones, about four fifths of them present only once. The sample taken for sequencing was PBMCs. These receptors originate from a woman aged 25 to 39 in good health and CMV-seronegative.

V gene TRBV10-1 combines with J gene TRBJ2-1, with 7 positions matching TRBD1. V lost 8 bases and J lost 7; bases outside the gene matches: 2. Germline CDR1 and CDR2: WNHNN and SYGVQD (reference sequence). The CDR3 spans 11 residues. The CDR3 region has the DNA TGCGCCAGCGGACAGGCGAATGAGCAGTTCTTC. It specifies CASGQANEQFF.

This clone was seen a single time. The chain uses TRBV19 and TRBJ2-2, with D tentatively TRBD1 (7 bases). Germline values: CDR1 LNHDA, CDR2 SQIVND (reference sequence). The CDR3 has 17 residues. The V end was cut by 3 bases, the J end by 0 bases, with 14 bases between. The CDR3 protein is CASSIGGGASNTGELFF. The CDR3 region has the DNA TGTGCCAGTAGTATTGGAGGGGGCGCTTCGAACACCGGGGAGCTGTTTTTT.

In this sample, this clone turned up a few times. This sequence joins TRBV5-1 and TRBJ2-2; a weak D match, TRBD2 (6 bases). This CDR3 has 17 residues. V was shortened by 4 bases and J by 3 bases, with 19 bases between the two germline ends. CDR1 is SGHRS and CDR2 is YFSETQ in the germline V gene. The DNA of the CDR3 is TGCGCCAGCAGCCCCGATCCACCGGGAGCCTACACCGGGGAGCTGTTTTTT. Amino acid sequence: CASSPDPPGAYTGELFF. Variable domain in full (rest from reference TRBV5-1 and TRBJ2-2): KAGVTQTPRYLIKTRGQQVTLSCSPISGHRSVSWYQQTPGQGLQFLFEYFSETQRNKGNFPGRFSGRQFSNSRSEMNVSTLELGDSALYLCASSPDPPGAYTGELFFGEGSRLTVL.

This chain connects TRBV2 to TRBJ2-1; TRBD2 might be the D (6 bases). CDR3 length: 14 amino acids. V lost 4 bases, J lost 7 bases, and 14 bases lay in between. Germline V gene lookup returns CDR1 SNHLY and CDR2 FYNNEI. In DNA form, the CDR3 reads TGTGCCAGCAGTGTCTATGCGGGAAGTAATGAGCAGTTCTTC. Translation: CASSVYAGSNEQFF.

The rearrangement uses TRBV7-8 and TRBJ2-5, with a possible D match to TRBD1 (6 bases). Trimming left V 1 base short and J 5 bases short, with 14 bases between. Germline loops: CDR1 SGHVS, CDR2 FQNEAQ. The CDR3 is made up of 15 amino acids. The CDR3 DNA is TGTGCCAGCAGCTTAGAGCAGGGGTTCGGGGAGACCCAGTACTTC. Translated: CASSLEQGFGETQYF.

Turning to this clone: Compared with germline, one end of the junction differs, possibly owing to a read error. V and J are TRBV30 and TRBJ1-2; TRBD1 agrees at 7 bases. Germline-derived CDR1 and CDR2 are GTSNPN and SVGIG (reference sequence). The CDR3 has 11 amino acids. The CDR3 loop reads CAWGVGQVYTF. CDR3 sequence (DNA): TGTGCCTGGGGTGTAGGACAGGTCTACACCTTC.

This rearrangement joins TRBV21-1 to TRBJ1-1; no check of the table's D call, TRBD1, against the DNA was made. TRBV21-1 constitutes a pseudogene. The CDR3 spans 13 residues. The CDR3 reads CASSKVQGNEAFF. The DNA of the CDR3 is TGTGCCAGCAGCAAAGTACAGGGCAACGAAGCTTTCTTT.

This chain connects TRBV30 to TRBJ1-6; D remains unclear. Germline lookup yields CDR1 GTSNPN and CDR2 SVGIG (reference sequence). CDR3 length: 13 amino acids. The germline V and J ends were trimmed by 2 bases and 7 bases, with 9 bases remaining between them. CDR3 in DNA: TGTGCCTGGAGTACCGGGGAGAATTCACCCCTCCACTTT. It codes for CAWSTGENSPLHF.

This sequence joins TRBV19 and TRBJ1-5; a weak D match, TRBD1 (6 bases). The CDR3 loop spans 13 amino acids. The germline V gene encodes CDR1 LNHDA and CDR2 SQIVND (reference sequence). Trimming shortened V by 11 bases and J by 2 bases, and 13 bases separated the two germline ends. Here the CDR3 reads CAAGGLGNQPQHF. CDR3 DNA: TGTGCCGCCGGGGGGCTTGGCAATCAGCCCCAGCATTTT.